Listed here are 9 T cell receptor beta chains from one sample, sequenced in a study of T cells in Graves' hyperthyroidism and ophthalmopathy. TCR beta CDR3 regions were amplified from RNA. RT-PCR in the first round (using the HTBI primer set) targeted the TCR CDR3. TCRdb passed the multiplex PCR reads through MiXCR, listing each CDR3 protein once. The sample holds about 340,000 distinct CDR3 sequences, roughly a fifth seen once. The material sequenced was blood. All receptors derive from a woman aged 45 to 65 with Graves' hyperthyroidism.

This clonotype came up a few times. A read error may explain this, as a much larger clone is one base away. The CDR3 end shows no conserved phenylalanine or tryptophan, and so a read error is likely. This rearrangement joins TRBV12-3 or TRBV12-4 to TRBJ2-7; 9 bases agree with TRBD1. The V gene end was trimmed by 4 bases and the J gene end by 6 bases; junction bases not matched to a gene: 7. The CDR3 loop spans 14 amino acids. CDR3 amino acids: CASSSRDRVSEQYL. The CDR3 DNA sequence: TGTGCCAGCAGTTCCCGGGACAGGGTAAGCGAGCAGTACCTC.

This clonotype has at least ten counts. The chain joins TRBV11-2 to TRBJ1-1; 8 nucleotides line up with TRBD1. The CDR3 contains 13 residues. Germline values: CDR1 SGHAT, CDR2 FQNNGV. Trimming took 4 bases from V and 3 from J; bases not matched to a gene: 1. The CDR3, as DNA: TGTGCCAGCAGCTCAGGGGGCTACACTGAAGCTTTCTTT. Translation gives CASSSGGYTEAFF.

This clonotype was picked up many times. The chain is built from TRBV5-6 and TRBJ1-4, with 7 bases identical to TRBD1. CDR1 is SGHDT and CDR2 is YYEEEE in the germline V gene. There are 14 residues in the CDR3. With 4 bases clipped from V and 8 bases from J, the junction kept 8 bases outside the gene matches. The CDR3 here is CASSHRQGGEKLFF. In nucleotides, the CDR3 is TGTGCCAGCAGCCACAGACAGGGTGGGGAAAAACTGTTTTTT.

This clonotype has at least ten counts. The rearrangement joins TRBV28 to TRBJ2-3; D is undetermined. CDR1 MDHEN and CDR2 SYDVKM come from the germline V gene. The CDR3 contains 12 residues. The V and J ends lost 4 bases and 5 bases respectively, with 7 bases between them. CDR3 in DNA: TGTGCCAGCAGTTGGACCAGAGATACGCAGTATTTT. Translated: CASSWTRDTQYF.

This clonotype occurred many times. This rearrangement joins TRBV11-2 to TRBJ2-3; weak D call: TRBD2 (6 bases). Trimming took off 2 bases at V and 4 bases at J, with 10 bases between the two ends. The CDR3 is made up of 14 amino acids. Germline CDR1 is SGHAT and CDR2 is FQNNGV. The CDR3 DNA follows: TGTGCCAGCAGCTTAAGACTAGATCCAGATACGCAGTATTTT. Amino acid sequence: CASSLRLDPDTQYF.

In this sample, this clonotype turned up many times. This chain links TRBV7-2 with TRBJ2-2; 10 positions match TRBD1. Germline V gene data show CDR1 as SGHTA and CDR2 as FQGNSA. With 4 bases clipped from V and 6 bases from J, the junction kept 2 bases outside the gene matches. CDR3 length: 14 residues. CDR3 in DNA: TGTGCCAGCAGCTCGACAGGGGGCCCCGGGGAGCTGTTTTTT. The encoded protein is CASSSTGGPGELFF.

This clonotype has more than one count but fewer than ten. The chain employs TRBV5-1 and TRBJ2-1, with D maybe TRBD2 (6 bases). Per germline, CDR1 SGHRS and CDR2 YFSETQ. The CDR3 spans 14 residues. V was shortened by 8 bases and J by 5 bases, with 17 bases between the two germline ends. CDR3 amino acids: CASASGYQNNEQFF. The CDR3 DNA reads TGCGCCAGTGCAAGCGGGTACCAAAACAATGAGCAGTTCTTC.

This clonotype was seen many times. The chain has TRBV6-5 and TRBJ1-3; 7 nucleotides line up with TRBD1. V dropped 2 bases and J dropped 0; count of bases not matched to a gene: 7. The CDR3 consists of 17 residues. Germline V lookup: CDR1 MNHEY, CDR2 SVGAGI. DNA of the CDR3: TGTGCCAGCAGTTACCGGGGACAGAACCCCTCTGGAAACACCATATATTTT. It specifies CASSYRGQNPSGNTIYF.

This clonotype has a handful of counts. CDR3 amino acids: CASSGWDRRYSGQFF. CDR3 nucleotides: TGTGCCAGCTCAGGTTGGGACAGACGCTACAGTGGGCAGTTCTTC. The chain is built from TRBV18 and TRBJ2-1, with 7 bases fitting TRBD1. The junction had 16 bases not matched to a gene; V was cut back by 5 bases and J by 12 bases. CDR3 length: 15 residues. Germline lookup yields CDR1 KGHSH and CDR2 LQKENI.